A single sample gave rise to the 21 T cell receptor beta chains below, sequenced in a study of blood T cell repertoires in COVID-19. The table came from immunoSEQ multiplex PCR; TCRdb's copy has only in-frame clones and leaves some out. The table records under 95,000 clones, roughly three quarters of them present only once. Sequenced sample: peripheral blood. The receptors here all came from an older man with acute or convalescent COVID-19.

The chain couples TRBV12-3 or TRBV12-4 to TRBJ2-3; possible D gene TRBD1, 6 bases. V was pared by 5 bases and J by 1 base, with 7 bases between. This CDR3 has 13 residues. CDR3 residues: CASSGQRTDTQYF. The CDR3 region has the DNA TGTGCCAGCAGTGGACAGCGCACAGATACGCAGTATTTT.

The gene calls are TRBV3-1 (or the pseudogene TRBV3-2) and TRBJ1-4; D gene unclear. The CDR3 sequence is 15 residues long. V lost 4 bases and J 6 bases, leaving 15 bases between the germline ends. The germline V gene has CDR1 LGHDT and CDR2 YNNKEL (reference sequence). The CDR3 is CASSPNRISDEKLFF. CDR3 coding DNA: TGTGCCAGCAGCCCAAACAGAATCTCGGATGAAAAACTGTTTTTT.

The chain couples TRBV4-2 to TRBJ1-2; a possible D gene is TRBD1 (6 bases). The V gene's germline CDR1 is LGHNA and CDR2 YNFKEQ. The V gene lost 1 base and the J gene lost 2 bases, with 14 bases spanning the gap. This CDR3 is built from 16 residues. In DNA, the CDR3 is TGTGCCAGCAGCCAAGGACGGATCAGGGGAAACTATGGCTACACCTTC. Translating gives CASSQGRIRGNYGYTF.

The rearrangement links TRBV5-4 to TRBJ2-2, with unresolved D. The V gene's germline CDR1 is SGHNT and CDR2 YYREEE (reference sequence). This CDR3 has 14 amino acids. V lost 0 bases, J lost 0 bases, and 3 bases lay in between. The CDR3 region has the DNA TGTGCCAGCAGCTTGGGGCCGAACACCGGGGAGCTGTTTTTT. Encoded protein: CASSLGPNTGELFF.

The chain combines TRBV12-3 or TRBV12-4 with TRBJ2-7; no reliable D call. Trimming cost V 5 bases and J 5 bases, with 13 bases left between them. CDR3 length: 13 residues. In DNA, the CDR3 is TGTGCCAGCAGTCCCCCCCTCCTAGACGAGCAGTACTTC. Protein sequence: CASSPPLLDEQYF.

This clone came up a few times. This chain connects TRBV4-1 to TRBJ1-1; maybe TRBD1 (6 bases). Germline CDR1 MGHRA, CDR2 YSYEKL. Trimming took 3 bases from V and 0 from J, leaving 17 bases between them. The CDR3 runs 17 residues. The CDR3 reads CASSQPGQTIMNTEAFF. The CDR3 DNA reads as TGCGCCAGCAGCCAGCCGGGACAAACTATCATGAACACTGAAGCTTTCTTT.

CDR3 in amino acids: CASSRSGTGNSPLHF. The DNA for the CDR3 is TGTGCCAGCAGCCGATCCGGGACAGGGAATTCACCCCTCCACTTT. The chain joins TRBV11-2 to TRBJ1-6; 9 bases match TRBD1. J lost 7 bases, V lost 5 bases, and 6 bases had no gene match. The CDR3 contains 15 residues. In germline, CDR1 is SGHAT, CDR2 FQNNGV.

The chain recombines TRBV7-3 with TRBJ2-7; 8 bases are a match to TRBD1. This CDR3 has 15 residues. With V trimmed by 1 base and J by 0 bases, 2 bases remained unmatched. Germline V gene data show CDR1 as SGHTA and CDR2 as FQGTGA. The CDR3 sequence is CASSLNRGSSYEQYF. The DNA for the CDR3 is TGTGCCAGCAGCTTAAACAGGGGGTCCTCCTACGAGCAGTACTTC.

This clone occurred a few times. The chain carries TRBV19 and TRBJ2-2; the D gene is possibly TRBD1 (6 bases). Germline CDR1 LNHDA, CDR2 SQIVND (reference sequence). The CDR3 sequence is 15 residues long. Trimming cost V 3 bases and J 7 bases, with 15 bases left between them. For the CDR3, the DNA is TGTGCCAGTAGTATTTTGGCTGGGGGCGGCGGGGAGCTGTTTTTT. This sequence encodes CASSILAGGGGELFF.

This chain connects TRBV11-2 to TRBJ2-3; 10 bases align to TRBD2. V dropped 0 bases and J dropped 5; count of bases not matched to a gene: 5. There are 16 residues in the CDR3. In germline, CDR1 is SGHAT, CDR2 FQNNGV. The CDR3 region has the DNA TGTGCCAGCAGCTTAGAACACAGCGGGGGGGTAGATACGCAGTATTTT. Translation: CASSLEHSGGVDTQYF.

This clone was observed a single time. This chain links TRBV6-5 with TRBJ2-3, with 10 positions matching TRBD2. CDR1 is MNHEY, CDR2 SVGAGI, per germline. The CDR3 consists of 15 residues. V dropped 6 bases and J dropped 7; count of bases not matched to a gene: 10. The CDR3 nucleotides read TGTGCCAGCAGCTCTAGCGGGGGCTCCGGGAATACGCAGTATTTT. Protein sequence: CASSSSGGSGNTQYF.

The genes are TRBV6-5 and TRBJ2-1, with D possibly being TRBD2 (6 bases). The CDR3 spans 12 residues. Per germline, CDR1 MNHEY and CDR2 SVGAGI. Between the trimmed V and J ends, which lost 6 bases and 15 bases, there was a span of 18 bases. The CDR3 reads CASSASGTQAFF. The CDR3, as DNA: TGTGCCAGCAGCGCCTCCGGGACTCAGGCGTTCTTC.

V gene TRBV6-6 combines with J gene TRBJ1-3, with TRBD1 as a possible D gene (5 bases). The germline V gene has CDR1 MNHNY and CDR2 SVGAGI (reference sequence). The CDR3 totals 16 residues. Deletions cut 5 bases from V and 0 bases from J, with 14 bases between. The CDR3 DNA is TGTGCCAGCAGTCTCCCTCTAGGGGCCTCTGGAAACACCATATATTTT. This encodes CASSLPLGASGNTIYF.

This rearrangement joins TRBV28 to TRBJ2-5, with D hard to call. CDR1 and CDR2 from the germline V gene are MDHEN and SYDVKM. V shed 5 bases and J shed 4 bases, with 8 bases lying between them. The length of the CDR3 is 12 residues. CDR3 amino acids: CASSRYGETQYF. For the CDR3, the DNA is TGTGCCAGCAGTCGATACGGAGAGACCCAGTACTTC.

The chain combines TRBV5-1 with TRBJ2-1, with TRBD1 as a possible D gene (6 bases). V was shortened by 4 bases and J by 9 bases, with 11 bases between the two germline ends. The germline CDR1 and CDR2 sequences are SGHRS and YFSETQ. This CDR3 has 12 amino acids. CDR3 residues: CASSNNRVEQFF. DNA of the CDR3: TGCGCCAGCAGCAACAACAGGGTTGAGCAGTTCTTC.

The chain couples TRBV28 to TRBJ2-3; tentatively, D is TRBD1 (6 bases). Trimming left V 4 bases short and J 2 bases short, with 16 bases between. The CDR3 runs 16 residues. The V gene's germline CDR1 is MDHEN and CDR2 SYDVKM. CDR3 sequence reads: CASSSGQLGITDTQYF. In DNA, the CDR3 is TGTGCCAGCAGTTCTGGACAGCTGGGGATCACAGATACGCAGTATTTT.

The CDR3 sequence: CASSEATYPREEQFF. DNA of the CDR3: TGTGCCAGCAGTGAAGCCACCTATCCTAGGGAGGAGCAGTTCTTC. The rearrangement joins TRBV2 to TRBJ2-1, with D tentatively TRBD2 (5 bases). V was cut by 0 bases and J by 10 bases, with 16 bases left in between. CDR1 SNHLY and CDR2 FYNNEI come from the germline V gene. CDR3 length: 15 amino acids.

The J gene is TRBJ2-7, the V gene TRBV6-5; D not certain. This CDR3 is built from 14 residues. Germline lookup yields CDR1 MNHEY and CDR2 SVGAGI. Trimming took off 5 bases at V and 0 bases at J, with 11 bases between the two ends. DNA for the CDR3: TGTGCCAGCAGTCACCAGGTCCACTCCTACGAGCAGTACTTC. Its protein product is CASSHQVHSYEQYF.

The count of this clone is one. The genes are TRBV5-1 and TRBJ2-5, with D maybe TRBD1 (6 bases). CDR1 and CDR2 from the germline V gene are SGHRS and YFSETQ. The CDR3 has 15 residues. The V end lost 4 bases, the J end lost 3 bases, and 16 bases lay between the germline ends. CDR3 in amino acids: CASSTMDSNKETQYF. DNA of the CDR3: TGCGCCAGCAGCACGATGGACAGTAACAAAGAGACCCAGTACTTC.

This chain uses TRBV28 with TRBJ1-5, with 7 positions matching TRBD1. J lost 6 bases, V lost 2 bases, and 7 bases had no gene match. This CDR3 contains 15 residues. Per germline, CDR1 MDHEN and CDR2 SYDVKM. The CDR3: CASSLPDREGQPQHF. CDR3 nucleotide sequence: TGTGCCAGCAGTTTACCCGACAGGGAAGGTCAGCCCCAGCATTTT.

The sample holds a few counts of this clone. The CDR3 DNA reads TGTGCCAGCAAAGGACTAGCGGGGGGCAGGAACACCGGGGAGCTGTTTTTT. It encodes CASKGLAGGRNTGELFF. The gene calls are TRBV19 and TRBJ2-2; TRBD2 agrees at 14 bases. J was trimmed by 1 base and V by 9 bases; bases with no gene match: 7. This CDR3 spans 17 amino acids. CDR1 is LNHDA and CDR2 is SQIVND in the germline V gene (reference sequence).